In its sample, the clone carrying this T cell receptor beta chain was seen once. The data were taken from a study of blood T cell repertoires in COVID-19. In the study overall: PBMCs, B-cell-depleted T cells, or T cells were the source of the cDNA or gDNA that made up the material.

Clones were read by immunoSEQ multiplex PCR, and TCRdb kept only the in-frame ones, dropping some. Among more than 110,000 clones, approximately 87% were seen once, and the ten largest hold over 35%. The CDR3 totals 15 residues. Trimming pared 6 bases from V and 5 bases from J, leaving 16 bases between. Germline CDR1 and CDR2: MNHEY and SMNVEV (reference sequence). Sequenced sample: peripheral blood. This sequence joins TRBV27 and TRBJ2-2, with D perhaps matching TRBD1 (6 bases). This TCR derives from a human donor in a cohort sampled during active COVID-19. The CDR3 nucleotides read TGTGCCAGCAGACAGGGATCCCTTGGTACCGGGGAGCTGTTTTTT. This codes for CASRQGSLGTGELFF.